The 12 T cell receptor beta chains listed next were all sequenced from one sample in a study of blood T cell repertoires in COVID-19. TCRdb keeps only in-frame clones here, not all; method: immunoSEQ multiplex PCR. The sample lists approximately 300,000 clones; about 89% were seen once. Specimen: PBMCs or T cells enriched from blood (not recorded which). All receptors derive from a man between 60 and 75 years old who had recovered from COVID-19.

This rearrangement joins TRBV3-1 (or the pseudogene TRBV3-2) to TRBJ2-2; D ambiguous. Germline V lookup: CDR1 LGHDT, CDR2 YNNKEL (reference sequence). The V gene lost 1 base and the J gene lost 6 bases, with 3 bases spanning the gap. This CDR3 has 12 amino acids. Written as DNA, the CDR3 is TGTGCCAGCAGCCAAGGGCCCGGGGAGCTGTTTTTT. Translating it yields CASSQGPGELFF.

This clone was counted once. The genes are TRBV9 and TRBJ2-3; the D gene is possibly TRBD2 (6 bases). V was clipped by 0 bases and J by 4 bases, with 9 bases between them. CDR3 length: 14 residues. Looked up from germline, CDR1 is SGDLS and CDR2 is YYNGEE. CDR3 nucleotide sequence: TGTGCCAGCAGCGTAGCGGGAGATGCAGATACGCAGTATTTT. Its translation: CASSVAGDADTQYF.

The gene calls are TRBV18 and TRBJ2-1; 10 bases agree with TRBD1. V trimming: 2 bases; J trimming: 4 bases; junction bases outside the gene matches: 2. The CDR3 is 15 residues long. The germline CDR1 and CDR2 sequences are KGHSH and LQKENI. The CDR3 DNA is TGTGCCAGCTCACCAGGGGACAGGGGATACAATGAGCAGTTCTTC. It yields the protein CASSPGDRGYNEQFF.

V gene TRBV2 combines with J gene TRBJ1-4; D not certain. Germline V CDR1 and CDR2: SNHLY, FYNNEI. The germline V and J ends were trimmed by 3 bases and 4 bases, with 9 bases remaining between them. The CDR3 length is 14 residues. This CDR3 reads CASSDGLLNEKLFF. The CDR3 DNA is TGTGCCAGCAGTGATGGGCTCCTTAATGAAAAACTGTTTTTT.

This chain uses TRBV14 with TRBJ1-4; 8 positions agree with TRBD1. CDR3 length: 16 amino acids. Germline CDR1 reads SGHDN; CDR2 reads FVKESK. J gave up 3 bases and V 3 bases, and 6 bases lay outside the gene matches. In nucleotides, the CDR3 is TGTGCCAGCAGCCACCGGACAGGGACGTCTAATGAAAAACTGTTTTTT. It specifies CASSHRTGTSNEKLFF.

The rearrangement uses TRBV3-1 (or the pseudogene TRBV3-2) and TRBJ2-2; 7 bases match TRBD2. Germline CDR1 and CDR2: LGHDT and YNNKEL (reference sequence). The CDR3 covers 16 residues. The trim removed 3 bases at V and 1 base at J, leaving 5 bases unmatched. The CDR3 DNA sequence: TGTGCCAGCAGCCAGATTCTAGCGGTGAACACCGGGGAGCTGTTTTTT. It encodes CASSQILAVNTGELFF.

The rearrangement joins TRBV28 to TRBJ1-1; possible D gene TRBD1, 6 bases. This CDR3 contains 14 residues. Trimming pared 3 bases from V and 7 bases from J, leaving 15 bases between. CDR1 MDHEN and CDR2 SYDVKM come from the germline V gene. As DNA, the CDR3 is TGTGCCAGCAGTTTCGGACAGTGGAACCGTGAAGCTTTCTTT. Protein: CASSFGQWNREAFF.

The chain recombines TRBV28 with TRBJ2-7; TRBD2 matches 10 bases. The J segment lost 4 bases and the V segment lost 3 bases, leaving 3 bases of the junction unmatched. Germline assignment: CDR1 MDHEN and CDR2 SYDVKM. This CDR3 is 14 amino acids long. CDR3 loop: CASSFLAGDYEQYF. CDR3 in DNA: TGTGCCAGCAGTTTCCTAGCGGGAGATTACGAGCAGTACTTC.

This rearrangement joins TRBV7-9 to TRBJ1-2; 7 positions match TRBD1. V gave up 2 bases and J gave up 2 bases; unmatched junction bases: 2. The CDR3 spans 14 residues. Per germline, CDR1 SEHNR and CDR2 FQNEAQ (reference sequence). The chain's CDR3 is CASSLIQGNYGYTF. The CDR3 DNA reads as TGTGCCAGCAGCTTAATACAGGGGAACTATGGCTACACCTTC. The whole variable domain, remainder taken from reference TRBV7-9 and TRBJ1-2, is DTGVSQNPRHKITKRGQNVTFRCDPISEHNRLYWYRQTLGQGPEFLTYFQNEAQLEKSRLLSDRFSAERPKGSFSTLEIQRTEQGDSAMYLCASSLIQGNYGYTFGSGTRLTVV.

The chain employs TRBV7-3 and TRBJ2-3; TRBD1 matches at 7 bases. The CDR3 has 16 residues. Unmatched junction bases numbered 4, after V lost 1 base and J lost 0 bases. Germline values: CDR1 SGHTA, CDR2 FQGTGA. DNA for the CDR3: TGTGCCAGCAGCTTAAGGGGACAGTATAGCACAGATACGCAGTATTTT. Encoded protein: CASSLRGQYSTDTQYF.

This clone was seen only once. V and J are TRBV10-3 and TRBJ2-5; 10 bases map to TRBD2. The CDR3 spans 13 residues. Germline V gene sequence: CDR1 ENHRY, CDR2 SYGVKD. V lost 3 bases and J lost 5; bases outside the gene matches: 0. The CDR3 coding sequence is TGTGCCATCAGTGAAGCGGGAGGGGAGACCCAGTACTTC. This gives the protein CAISEAGGETQYF.

Of note for this clone: The same CDR3 also results from other DNA sequences found in this sample. V and J are TRBV29-1 and TRBJ2-7; 8 bases are shared with TRBD1. Germline V gene data show CDR1 as SQVTM and CDR2 as ANQGSEA. This CDR3 region has 12 residues. The V gene end was trimmed by 6 bases and the J gene end by 3 bases; junction bases not matched to a gene: 4. The CDR3 DNA reads TGCAGCGTGGGGACAGGAGGCTACGAGCAGTACTTC. This gives the protein CSVGTGGYEQYF.